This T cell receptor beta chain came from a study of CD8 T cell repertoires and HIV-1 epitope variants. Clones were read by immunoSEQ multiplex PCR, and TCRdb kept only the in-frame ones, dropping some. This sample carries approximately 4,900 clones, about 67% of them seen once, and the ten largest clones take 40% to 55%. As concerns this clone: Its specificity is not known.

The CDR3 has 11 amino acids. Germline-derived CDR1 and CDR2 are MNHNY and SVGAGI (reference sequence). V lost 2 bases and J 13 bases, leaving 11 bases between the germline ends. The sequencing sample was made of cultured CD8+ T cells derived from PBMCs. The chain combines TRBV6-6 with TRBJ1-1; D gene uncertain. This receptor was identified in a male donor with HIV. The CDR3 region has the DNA TGTGCCAGCAGTTACCTCAGCTTTAGTTTCTTT. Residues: CASSYLSFSFF.